This T cell receptor (beta chain) comes out of a study of blood T cell repertoires in COVID-19. Study at large: Italy, Spain and the United States were the sources of the convalescent and acute COVID-19 samples. PBMCs, B-cell-depleted T cells, or T cells provided the cDNA or gDNA that made up the material.

As originally analysed: Amplified reference gene primers provided the basis for estimating nucleated cell counts. Sequenced by immunoSEQ multiplex PCR; TCRdb stores in-frame clones only, minus some. V and J calls and clone size follow that table, whereas D and trimming were derived from the DNA. Of about 81,000 clones listed, about four fifths are singletons. V lost 0 bases and J lost 0; bases outside the gene matches: 8. The CDR3 totals 18 residues. Germline-derived CDR1 and CDR2 are LGHDT and YNNKEL (reference sequence). The origin of this receptor is a human donor in a cohort sampled during active COVID-19. The sequencing sample was made of peripheral blood. The rearrangement joins TRBV3-1 (or the pseudogene TRBV3-2) to TRBJ2-3; 8 bases match TRBD2. CDR3 nucleotides: TGTGCCAGCAGCCAAGATTACGCGGGAGGAACTAGCACAGATACGCAGTATTTT. Protein sequence: CASSQDYAGGTSTDTQYF.